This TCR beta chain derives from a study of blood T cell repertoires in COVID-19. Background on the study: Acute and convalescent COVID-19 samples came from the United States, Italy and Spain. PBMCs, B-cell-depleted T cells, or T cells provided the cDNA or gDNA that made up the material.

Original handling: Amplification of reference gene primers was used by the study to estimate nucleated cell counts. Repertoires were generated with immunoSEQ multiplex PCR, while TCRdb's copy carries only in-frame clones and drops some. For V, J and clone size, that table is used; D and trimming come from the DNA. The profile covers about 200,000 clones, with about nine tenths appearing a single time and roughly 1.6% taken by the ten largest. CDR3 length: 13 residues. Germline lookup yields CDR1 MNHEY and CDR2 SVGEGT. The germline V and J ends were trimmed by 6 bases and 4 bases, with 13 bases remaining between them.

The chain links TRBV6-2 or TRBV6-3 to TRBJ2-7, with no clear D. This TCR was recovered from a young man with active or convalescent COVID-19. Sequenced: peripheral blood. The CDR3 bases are TGTGCCAGCAGCAGCCGCTACTCATACGAGCAGTACTTC. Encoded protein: CASSSRYSYEQYF.